The subject of this entry is one T cell receptor (beta chain). In germline, CDR1 is SGHNT, CDR2 YENEEA. The CDR3 loop spans 13 amino acids. V lost 3 bases, J lost 6 bases, and 10 bases lay in between. This entry comes from a study of blood T cell repertoires in COVID-19. Study at large: The United States, Italy and Spain supplied acute and convalescent COVID-19 samples.

Methods used by the authors: Counts of nucleated cells, estimated from reference gene primer amplification, were obtained. The protocol was immunoSEQ multiplex PCR, while the TCRdb copy is restricted to in-frame clones and leaves out a portion. V, J and clone size are taken as reported in that table, and D and trimming were inferred from the DNA itself. The table has around 230,000 clones, roughly nine tenths seen once. This chain uses TRBV11-3 with TRBJ2-3; tentative D call: TRBD2 (6 bases). Sequencing was performed on peripheral blood. The sequence came from a man aged 40-50 years with acute or convalescent COVID-19. The CDR3 DNA is TGTGCCAGCAGCTTTGCGGGGCCGGATACGCAGTATTTT. Its translation: CASSFAGPDTQYF.